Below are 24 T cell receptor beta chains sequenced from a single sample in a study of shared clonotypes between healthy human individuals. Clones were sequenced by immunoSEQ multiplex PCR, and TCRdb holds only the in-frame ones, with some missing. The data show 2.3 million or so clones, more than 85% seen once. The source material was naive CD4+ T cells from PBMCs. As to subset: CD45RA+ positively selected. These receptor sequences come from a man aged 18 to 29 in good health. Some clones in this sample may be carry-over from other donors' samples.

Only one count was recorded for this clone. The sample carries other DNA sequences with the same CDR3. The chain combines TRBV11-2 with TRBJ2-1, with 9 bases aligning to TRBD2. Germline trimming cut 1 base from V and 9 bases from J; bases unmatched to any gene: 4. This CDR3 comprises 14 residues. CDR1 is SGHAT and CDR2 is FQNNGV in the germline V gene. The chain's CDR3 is CASSLVGLAGEQFF. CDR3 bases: TGTGCCAGCAGCTTAGTGGGACTAGCAGGTGAGCAGTTCTTC.

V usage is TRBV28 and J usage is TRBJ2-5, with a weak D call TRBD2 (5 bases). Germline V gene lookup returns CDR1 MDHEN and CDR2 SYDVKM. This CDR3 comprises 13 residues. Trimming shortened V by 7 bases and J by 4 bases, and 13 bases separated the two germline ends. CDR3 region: CASTVGGGETQYF. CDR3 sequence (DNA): TGTGCCAGCACCGTTGGAGGCGGAGAGACCCAGTACTTC.

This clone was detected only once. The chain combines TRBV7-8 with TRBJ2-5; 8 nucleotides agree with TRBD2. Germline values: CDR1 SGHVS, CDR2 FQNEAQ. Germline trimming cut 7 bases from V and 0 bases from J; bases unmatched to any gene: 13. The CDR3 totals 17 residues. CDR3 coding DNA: TGTGCCAGCACCCTGTTGGGTAGCGGGATGTACCAAGAGACCCAGTACTTC. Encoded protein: CASTLLGSGMYQETQYF.

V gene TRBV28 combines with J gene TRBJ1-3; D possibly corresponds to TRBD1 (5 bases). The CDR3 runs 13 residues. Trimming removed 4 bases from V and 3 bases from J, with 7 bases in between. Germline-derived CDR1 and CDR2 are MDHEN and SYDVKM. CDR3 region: CASSWGVGNTIYF. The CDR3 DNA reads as TGTGCCAGCAGTTGGGGCGTTGGAAACACCATATATTTT.

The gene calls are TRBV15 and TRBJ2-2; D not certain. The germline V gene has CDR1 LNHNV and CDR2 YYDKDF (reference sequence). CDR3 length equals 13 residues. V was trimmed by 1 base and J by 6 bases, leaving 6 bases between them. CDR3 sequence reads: CATSRVRSGELFF. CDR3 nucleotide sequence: TGTGCCACCAGCAGAGTAAGGTCCGGGGAGCTGTTTTTT. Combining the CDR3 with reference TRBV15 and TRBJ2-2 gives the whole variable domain DAMVIQNPRYQVTQFGKPVTLSCSQTLNHNVMYWYQQKSSQAPKLLFHYYDKDFNNEADTPDNFQSRRPNTSFCFLDIRSPGLGDTAMYLCATSRVRSGELFFGEGSRLTVL.

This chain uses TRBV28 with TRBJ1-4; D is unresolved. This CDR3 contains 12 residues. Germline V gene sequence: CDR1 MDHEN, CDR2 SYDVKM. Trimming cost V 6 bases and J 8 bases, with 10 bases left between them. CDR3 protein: CASSLRSEKLFF. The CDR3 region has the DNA TGTGCCAGCAGCCTACGTTCCGAAAAACTGTTTTTT.

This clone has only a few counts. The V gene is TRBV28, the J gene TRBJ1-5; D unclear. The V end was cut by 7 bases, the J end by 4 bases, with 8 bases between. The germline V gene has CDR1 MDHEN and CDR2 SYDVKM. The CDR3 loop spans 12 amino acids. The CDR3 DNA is TGTGCCAGCAAGGACCTTAATCAGCCCCAGCATTTT. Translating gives CASKDLNQPQHF.

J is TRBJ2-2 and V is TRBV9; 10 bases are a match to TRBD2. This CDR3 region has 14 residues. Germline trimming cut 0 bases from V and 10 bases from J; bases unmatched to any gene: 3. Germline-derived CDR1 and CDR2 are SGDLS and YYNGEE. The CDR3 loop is CASSVVGLAEELFF. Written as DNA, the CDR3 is TGTGCCAGCAGCGTAGTAGGACTAGCGGAGGAGCTGTTTTTT.

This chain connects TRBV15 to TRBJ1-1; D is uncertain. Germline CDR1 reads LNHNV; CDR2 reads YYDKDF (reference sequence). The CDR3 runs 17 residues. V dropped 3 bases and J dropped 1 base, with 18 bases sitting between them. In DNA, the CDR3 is TGTGCCACCAGCAGCCGCGGCCGTGGCCTGGGGAACACTGAAGCTTTCTTT. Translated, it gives CATSSRGRGLGNTEAFF. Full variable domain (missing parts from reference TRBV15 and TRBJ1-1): DAMVIQNPRYQVTQFGKPVTLSCSQTLNHNVMYWYQQKSSQAPKLLFHYYDKDFNNEADTPDNFQSRRPNTSFCFLDIRSPGLGDTAMYLCATSSRGRGLGNTEAFFGQGTRLTVV.

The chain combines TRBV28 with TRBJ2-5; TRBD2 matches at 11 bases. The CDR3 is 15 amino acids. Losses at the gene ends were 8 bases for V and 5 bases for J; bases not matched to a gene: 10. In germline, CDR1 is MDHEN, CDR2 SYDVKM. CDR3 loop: CASGVSGRARETQYF. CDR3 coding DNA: TGTGCCAGCGGTGTTAGCGGGAGGGCCCGGGAGACCCAGTACTTC.

CDR3 in amino acids: CSGRDNEKLFF. The DNA of the CDR3 is TGCAGCGGTCGGGATAATGAAAAACTGTTTTTT. V usage is TRBV29-1 and J usage is TRBJ1-4; D unresolved. The germline CDR1 and CDR2 sequences are SQVTM and ANQGSEA. Trimming cost V 7 bases and J 4 bases, with 7 bases left between them. The CDR3 has 11 amino acids.

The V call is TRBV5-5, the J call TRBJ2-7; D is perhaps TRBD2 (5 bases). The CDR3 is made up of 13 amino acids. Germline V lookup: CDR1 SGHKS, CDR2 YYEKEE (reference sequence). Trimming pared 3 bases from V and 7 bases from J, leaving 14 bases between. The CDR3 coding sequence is TGTGCCAGCAGCTCGTCCGGGATAGGGGAGCAGTACTTC. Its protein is CASSSSGIGEQYF.

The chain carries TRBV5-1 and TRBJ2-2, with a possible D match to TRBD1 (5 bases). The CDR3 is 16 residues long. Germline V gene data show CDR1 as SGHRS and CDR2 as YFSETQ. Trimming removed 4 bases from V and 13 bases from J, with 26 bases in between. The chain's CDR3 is CASSPQGPQARRGLFF. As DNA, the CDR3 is TGCGCCAGCAGCCCCCAGGGTCCGCAGGCCCGAAGGGGGCTGTTTTTT.

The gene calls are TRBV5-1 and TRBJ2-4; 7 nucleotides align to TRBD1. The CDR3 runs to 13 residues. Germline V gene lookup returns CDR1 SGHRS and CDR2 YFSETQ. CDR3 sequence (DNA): TGCTCCTCCAGGTGGGACAGCCAAAACATTCAGTACTTC. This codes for CSSRWDSQNIQYF.

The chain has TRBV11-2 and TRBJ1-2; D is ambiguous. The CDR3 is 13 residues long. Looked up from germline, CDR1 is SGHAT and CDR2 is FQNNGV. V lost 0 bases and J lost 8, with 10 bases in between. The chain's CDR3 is CASSLDAYGGYTF. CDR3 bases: TGTGCCAGCAGCTTAGATGCCTATGGGGGCTACACCTTC. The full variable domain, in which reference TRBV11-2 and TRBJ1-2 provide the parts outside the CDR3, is EAGVAQSPRYKIIEKRQSVAFWCNPISGHATLYWYQQILGQGPKLLIQFQNNGVVDDSQLPKDRFSAERLKGVDSTLKIQPAKLEDSAVYLCASSLDAYGGYTFGSGTRLTVV.

The CDR3 coding sequence is TGTGCCAGCAGTGAAACGTGGGGGGAAAAACTGTTTTTT. This translates into CASSETWGEKLFF. The V gene is TRBV6-1, the J gene TRBJ1-4; the D gene is possibly TRBD1 (5 bases). Per germline, CDR1 MNHNS and CDR2 SASEGT. Trimming left V 2 bases short and J 8 bases short, with 9 bases between. The CDR3 runs 13 residues.

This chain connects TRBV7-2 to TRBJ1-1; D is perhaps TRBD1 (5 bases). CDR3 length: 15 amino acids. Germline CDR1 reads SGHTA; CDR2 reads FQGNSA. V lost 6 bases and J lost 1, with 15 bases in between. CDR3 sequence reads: CASRLNWGENTEAFF. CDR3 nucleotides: TGTGCCAGCAGACTTAATTGGGGGGAGAACACTGAAGCTTTCTTT.

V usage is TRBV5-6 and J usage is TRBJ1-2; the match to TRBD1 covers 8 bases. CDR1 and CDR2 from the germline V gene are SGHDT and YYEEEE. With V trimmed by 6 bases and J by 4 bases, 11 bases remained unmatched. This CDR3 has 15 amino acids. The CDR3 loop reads CASILTPGTGYGYTF. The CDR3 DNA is TGTGCCAGCATCCTAACTCCCGGGACAGGCTATGGCTACACCTTC.

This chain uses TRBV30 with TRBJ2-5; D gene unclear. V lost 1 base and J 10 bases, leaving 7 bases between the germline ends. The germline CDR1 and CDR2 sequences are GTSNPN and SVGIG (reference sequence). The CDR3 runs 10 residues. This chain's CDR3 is CAWSGNVQYF. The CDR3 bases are TGTGCCTGGAGTGGAAACGTCCAGTACTTC.

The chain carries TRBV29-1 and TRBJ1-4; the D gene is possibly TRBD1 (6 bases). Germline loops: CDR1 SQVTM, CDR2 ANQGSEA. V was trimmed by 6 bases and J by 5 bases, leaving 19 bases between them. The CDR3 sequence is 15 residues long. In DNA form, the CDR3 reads TGCAGCGTCGGGGGGGGCAGCCGTTTCAATGAAAAACTGTTTTTT. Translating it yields CSVGGGSRFNEKLFF.

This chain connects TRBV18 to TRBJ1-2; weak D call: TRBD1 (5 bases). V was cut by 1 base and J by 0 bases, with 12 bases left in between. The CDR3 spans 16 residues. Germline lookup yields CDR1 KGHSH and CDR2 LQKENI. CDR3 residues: CASSPLGAEANYGYTF. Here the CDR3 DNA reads TGTGCCAGCTCACCACTCGGGGCAGAAGCTAACTATGGCTACACCTTC.

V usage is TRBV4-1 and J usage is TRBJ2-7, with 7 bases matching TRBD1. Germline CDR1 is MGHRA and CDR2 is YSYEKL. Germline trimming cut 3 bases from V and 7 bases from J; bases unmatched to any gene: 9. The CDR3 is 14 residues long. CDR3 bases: TGCGCCAGCAGCCACCGACAGGGATCGGGGGAGCAGTACTTC. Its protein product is CASSHRQGSGEQYF.

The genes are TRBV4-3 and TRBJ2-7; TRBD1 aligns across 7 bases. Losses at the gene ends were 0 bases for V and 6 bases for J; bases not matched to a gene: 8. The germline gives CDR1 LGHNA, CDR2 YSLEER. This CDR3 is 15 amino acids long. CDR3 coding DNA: TGCGCCAGCAGCCAAGAGTCTGGGCAGGGGGTCGAGCAGTACTTC. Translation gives CASSQESGQGVEQYF.

The CDR3 region is CASSSRGVNTEAFF. The CDR3 coding sequence is TGCGCCAGCAGCTCGAGGGGCGTGAACACTGAAGCTTTCTTT. The gene calls are TRBV5-1 and TRBJ1-1; a weak D match, TRBD1 (5 bases). CDR3 length equals 14 residues. From germline, CDR1 is SGHRS and CDR2 YFSETQ. Trimming removed 3 bases from V and 0 bases from J, with 9 bases in between.